Included here is one T cell receptor (beta chain) sequence, with context. The target antigen is unknown. This sample was taken from a study of radiation and T cells in renal cell carcinoma. Study-wide points: Pretreatment tumor biopsies were lacking, so baseline clonotypes are unknown.

This table comes from immunoSEQ multiplex PCR, and its TCRdb copy is limited to in-frame clones, with some not included. The sample records some 97,000 clones, around 80% being singletons. Regarding time point: blood 4 weeks post-SBRT, at nephrectomy. Treatment given: 15 Gy SBRT to primary tumor, nephrectomy 4 weeks later. Nephrectomy followed 15 Gy stereotactic body radiation by 4 weeks. Radiation-treated patients gave blood at baseline, week 2 and week 4. This renal cell carcinoma was of the clear cell type. The J segment lost 4 bases and the V segment lost 1 base, leaving 9 bases of the junction unmatched. The CDR3 loop spans 18 amino acids. CDR1 and CDR2 (germline): SGHTA, FQGNSA.

The TCR sequence derives from a man aged 55 to 70 with renal cell carcinoma. The sample was blood, taken from a patient whose treatment included radiotherapy and nephrectomy. The chain recombines TRBV7-2 with TRBJ2-1; 11 bases are shared with TRBD2. CDR3 in amino acids: CASSLGGSSGRSYNEQFF. CDR3 nucleotides: TGTGCCAGCAGCTTAGGCGGTTCTAGCGGGAGGTCTTACAATGAGCAGTTCTTC. The variable domain in full, completed from reference TRBV7-2 and TRBJ2-1, reads GAGVSQSPSNKVTEKGKDVELRCDPISGHTALYWYRQSLGQGLEFLIYFQGNSAPDKSGLPSDRFSAERTGGSVSTLTIQRTQQEDSAVYLCASSLGGSSGRSYNEQFFGPGTRLTVL.